Each of the 31 T cell receptor beta chains below was sequenced from the same sample in a study of blood T cell repertoires in COVID-19. TCRdb's copy holds only in-frame clones and misses some; the assay was immunoSEQ multiplex PCR. The sample consists of about 250,000 clones, 80% to 90% of them appearing once. The source material was PBMCs or T cells enriched from blood (not recorded which). The receptor set was obtained from a woman under 30 who had recovered from COVID-19.

The V call is TRBV2, the J call TRBJ1-2, with 8 bases aligning to TRBD1. V trimming: 5 bases; J trimming: 8 bases; junction bases outside the gene matches: 10. Germline V lookup: CDR1 SNHLY, CDR2 FYNNEI. This CDR3 region has 14 residues. The CDR3, as DNA: TGTGCCAGCAGTTCCCGGACAGGGCTAGGGGGCTACACCTTC. It encodes CASSSRTGLGGYTF.

V usage is TRBV20-1 and J usage is TRBJ2-4, with D perhaps matching TRBD2 (5 bases). Trimming stripped 3 bases from V and 8 bases from J, with 11 bases between. Germline V gene lookup returns CDR1 DFQATT and CDR2 SNEGSKA (reference sequence). The CDR3 sequence is 12 residues long. The CDR3 nucleotides are TGCAGTGCTAGTCCCGGGGTCGACATTCAGTACTTC. Encoded protein: CSASPGVDIQYF.

The chain employs TRBV9 and TRBJ2-1; 10 bases match TRBD2. This CDR3 is built from 17 residues. J gave up 0 bases and V 1 base, and 4 bases lay outside the gene matches. CDR1 and CDR2 from the germline V gene are SGDLS and YYNGEE. The chain's CDR3 is CASSVLLAGSSYNEQFF. DNA of the CDR3: TGTGCCAGCAGCGTACTACTAGCGGGGAGCTCCTACAATGAGCAGTTCTTC.

V is TRBV28 and J is TRBJ1-2, with 11 bases identical to TRBD1. The length of the CDR3 is 14 residues. Germline-derived CDR1 and CDR2 are MDHEN and SYDVKM. After removal of 3 bases from V and 6 bases from J, the junction contained 3 bases not matched to a gene. CDR3 DNA: TGTGCCAGCAGTTTTCGGACAGGGGGCAATGGCTACACCTTC. This translates into CASSFRTGGNGYTF.

The J gene is TRBJ2-2, the V gene TRBV9; the D is unclear. Trimming took off 6 bases at V and 0 bases at J, with 12 bases between the two ends. The length of the CDR3 is 15 residues. CDR1 SGDLS and CDR2 YYNGEE come from the germline V gene. The CDR3 reads CASNPHAANTGELFF. In DNA, the CDR3 is TGTGCCAGCAATCCACACGCCGCGAACACCGGGGAGCTGTTTTTT.

The genes are TRBV2 and TRBJ2-7, with unresolved D. Germline-derived CDR1 and CDR2 are SNHLY and FYNNEI. Deletions cut 3 bases from V and 2 bases from J, with 2 bases between. This CDR3 has 11 residues. This chain's CDR3 is CASSDTYEQYF. In DNA form, the CDR3 reads TGTGCCAGCAGTGATACCTACGAGCAGTACTTC.

The CDR3 reads CSAYSLDSGNTIYF. The CDR3 DNA is TGCAGCGCTTACAGTTTAGACTCTGGAAACACCATATATTTT. The chain uses TRBV29-1 and TRBJ1-3; D uncertain. This CDR3 is built from 14 residues. The ends were cut back, 7 bases at V and 0 bases at J, with 13 bases in the middle. Germline CDR1 reads SQVTM; CDR2 reads ANQGSEA.

The J gene is TRBJ2-7, the V gene TRBV30; TRBD1 might be the D (6 bases). V was shortened by 1 base and J by 2 bases, with 15 bases between the two germline ends. Germline CDR1 and CDR2: GTSNPN and SVGIG (reference sequence). The CDR3 runs to 15 residues. As DNA, the CDR3 is TGTGCCTGGAGTGACCCACGGACAGCACCCTACGAGCAGTACTTC. Residues: CAWSDPRTAPYEQYF.

The chain carries TRBV25-1 and TRBJ1-2; D remains unclear. V was clipped by 6 bases and J by 5 bases, with 10 bases between them. Germline-derived CDR1 and CDR2 are MGHDK and SYGVNS. CDR3 length equals 12 residues. CDR3 in DNA: TGTGCCAGCAGCCCCGGGATGTATGGCTACACCTTC. Amino acid sequence: CASSPGMYGYTF.

The chain combines TRBV5-1 with TRBJ2-5; possible D gene TRBD1, 5 bases. The CDR3 has 14 residues. Germline CDR1 and CDR2: SGHRS and YFSETQ. Trimming removed 0 bases from V and 4 bases from J, with 10 bases in between. In DNA, the CDR3 is TGCGCCAGCAGCTTGGCGCAGGGAAGAGAGACCCAGTACTTC. Translation: CASSLAQGRETQYF.

This clone was recorded a few times. The chain is built from TRBV2 and TRBJ1-1; 7 nucleotides agree with TRBD1. CDR3 size: 14 residues. The trim removed 8 bases at V and 0 bases at J, leaving 6 bases unmatched. Germline V CDR1 and CDR2: SNHLY, FYNNEI. The CDR3 DNA sequence: TGTGCCAGCCTACGGGACAGCCTGAACACTGAAGCTTTCTTT. Encoded protein: CASLRDSLNTEAFF.

CDR3 DNA: TGCGCCAGCAGCCCATCGACAGGGACCTACTCACCCCTCCACTTT. It specifies CASSPSTGTYSPLHF. This chain joins TRBV5-1 and TRBJ1-6; 7 bases are shared with TRBD1. CDR1 is SGHRS and CDR2 is YFSETQ in the germline V gene. The CDR3 is 15 amino acids. The trim removed 4 bases at V and 10 bases at J, leaving 11 bases unmatched.

The J gene is TRBJ2-3, the V gene TRBV7-3; D is uncertain. Trimming cost V 4 bases and J 0 bases, with 11 bases left between them. CDR1 SGHTA and CDR2 FQGTGA come from the germline V gene. This CDR3 has 15 amino acids. CDR3 nucleotides: TGTGCCAGCAGCTCCAGCGTCGGTAGCACAGATACGCAGTATTTT. Translated, it gives CASSSSVGSTDTQYF.

The chain links TRBV6-6 to TRBJ2-3; TRBD2 aligns across 15 bases. Germline loops: CDR1 MNHNY, CDR2 SVGAGI (reference sequence). CDR3 size: 18 residues. V lost 5 bases and J lost 2; bases outside the gene matches: 8. The CDR3: CASSPRGLAGGITDTQYF. CDR3 DNA sequence: TGTGCCAGCAGTCCTAGGGGACTAGCGGGGGGTATCACAGATACGCAGTATTTT.

This chain joins TRBV9 and TRBJ2-7; 7 nucleotides agree with TRBD1. The CDR3 has 14 residues. Trimming at V came to 4 bases and at J to 5 bases, leaving 9 bases not matched to a gene. The germline V gene has CDR1 SGDLS and CDR2 YYNGEE. CDR3 residues: CASSPRDSPHEQYF. The CDR3 nucleotides are TGTGCCAGCAGCCCCCGGGACAGCCCCCACGAGCAGTACTTC.

The chain carries TRBV5-6 and TRBJ1-2; TRBD1 matches at 9 bases. V trimming: 1 base; J trimming: 4 bases; junction bases outside the gene matches: 5. The CDR3 length is 15 residues. Germline V gives CDR1 SGHDT, CDR2 YYEEEE. The CDR3 sequence: CASSLRDRVSYGYTF. The DNA of the CDR3 is TGTGCCAGCAGCTTGAGGGACAGGGTTTCCTATGGCTACACCTTC.

The chain uses TRBV3-1 (or the pseudogene TRBV3-2) and TRBJ1-5, with D unresolved. Deletions cut 0 bases from V and 0 bases from J, with 15 bases between. CDR3 length: 18 amino acids. CDR1 and CDR2 from the germline V gene are LGHDT and YNNKEL (reference sequence). The CDR3 DNA sequence: TGTGCCAGCAGCCAAGATACAGCCAGTACCCCTAGCAATCAGCCCCAGCATTTT. This gives the protein CASSQDTASTPSNQPQHF.

This sequence joins TRBV18 and TRBJ1-1, with D unresolved. CDR1 is KGHSH and CDR2 is LQKENI in the germline V gene. V was trimmed by 5 bases and J by 3 bases, leaving 13 bases between them. This CDR3 comprises 14 residues. The CDR3 nucleotides read TGTGCCAGCTCAGTAACGGGGTTGGACACTGAAGCTTTCTTT. This codes for CASSVTGLDTEAFF.

The gene calls are TRBV5-1 and TRBJ2-1; TRBD1 agrees at 9 bases. J was trimmed by 6 bases and V by 3 bases; bases with no gene match: 10. This CDR3 spans 16 amino acids. Germline V gene lookup returns CDR1 SGHRS and CDR2 YFSETQ. The CDR3 loop reads CASSSKIPGQGNEQFF. DNA for the CDR3: TGCGCCAGCAGCTCGAAGATACCGGGACAGGGCAATGAGCAGTTCTTC. Based on the CDR3 plus reference TRBV5-1 and TRBJ2-1, the full variable domain is KAGVTQTPRYLIKTRGQQVTLSCSPISGHRSVSWYQQTPGQGLQFLFEYFSETQRNKGNFPGRFSGRQFSNSRSEMNVSTLELGDSALYLCASSSKIPGQGNEQFFGPGTRLTVL.

The chain couples TRBV14 to TRBJ2-7; TRBD1 is a possible D gene (6 bases). The CDR3 loop spans 14 amino acids. The V end lost 0 bases, the J end lost 0 bases, and 6 bases lay between the germline ends. Germline V gene sequence: CDR1 SGHDN, CDR2 FVKESK. CDR3 sequence (DNA): TGTGCCAGCAGCCAAGAACAGGGCTCCTACGAGCAGTACTTC. Amino acids: CASSQEQGSYEQYF.

The gene calls are TRBV5-1 and TRBJ2-1; unclear D gene. Germline assignment: CDR1 SGHRS and CDR2 YFSETQ. V lost 0 bases and J lost 9, with 10 bases in between. The CDR3 length is 13 residues. CDR3 DNA sequence: TGCGCCAGCAGCTTGGAAGCCCCTTTTGAGCAGTTCTTC. This translates into CASSLEAPFEQFF.

The chain is built from TRBV15 and TRBJ1-2; no clear D. The CDR3 extends over 13 amino acids. V gave up 0 bases and J gave up 4 bases, with 6 bases separating them. Germline CDR1 is LNHNV and CDR2 is YYDKDF (reference sequence). The CDR3 loop reads CATSRDRFYGYTF. The CDR3 DNA sequence: TGTGCCACCAGCAGAGACAGATTCTATGGCTACACCTTC.

The chain uses TRBV6-5 and TRBJ2-7, with a possible D match to TRBD1 (6 bases). V dropped 11 bases and J dropped 2 bases, with 16 bases sitting between them. This CDR3 region has 13 residues. Germline V gene lookup returns CDR1 MNHEY and CDR2 SVGAGI. CDR3 in amino acids: CASKETGTYEQYF. CDR3 nucleotide sequence: TGTGCCTCTAAGGAGACAGGTACCTACGAGCAGTACTTC.

This clone was seen once. The gene calls are TRBV5-5 and TRBJ1-2; 8 nucleotides align to TRBD1. The CDR3 spans 18 residues. The germline V gene has CDR1 SGHKS and CDR2 YYEKEE (reference sequence). The J segment lost 6 bases and the V segment lost 1 base, leaving 17 bases of the junction unmatched. The CDR3 sequence: CASSLSFLMDRVLDGYTF. DNA for the CDR3: TGTGCCAGCAGCTTGAGTTTTCTTATGGACAGGGTGTTGGATGGCTACACCTTC.

This clone has just one count. This sequence joins TRBV5-1 and TRBJ2-5; TRBD2 matches 8 bases. CDR3 length: 16 amino acids. V trimming: 1 base; J trimming: 4 bases; junction bases outside the gene matches: 9. Germline V gene lookup returns CDR1 SGHRS and CDR2 YFSETQ. CDR3 coding DNA: TGCGCCAGCAGCTTGACGTCGGGGGGGCCTCCAGAGACCCAGTACTTC. Protein: CASSLTSGGPPETQYF.

This clone was seen only a few times. The chain is built from TRBV2 and TRBJ1-5, with D possibly being TRBD1 (5 bases). This CDR3 region has 17 residues. CDR1 is SNHLY and CDR2 is FYNNEI in the germline V gene. V lost 3 bases to trimming and J lost 6 bases, with 21 bases between them. The CDR3 DNA sequence: TGTGCCAGCAGTGACTTGGTATTGGGGGGGGTAAGTCAGCCCCAGCATTTT. Protein sequence: CASSDLVLGGVSQPQHF.

The rearrangement uses TRBV18 and TRBJ1-6; 7 nucleotides line up with TRBD1. V gave up 7 bases and J gave up 7 bases; unmatched junction bases: 10. CDR1 is KGHSH and CDR2 is LQKENI in the germline V gene. The CDR3 is 15 residues long. CDR3 amino acids: CASCTGTARNSPLHF. CDR3 bases: TGTGCCAGCTGTACCGGGACAGCAAGAAATTCACCCCTCCACTTT. Full variable domain (rest looked up from reference TRBV18 and TRBJ1-6): NAGVMQNPRHLVRRRGQEARLRCSPMKGHSHVYWYRQLPEEGLKFMVYLQKENIIDESGMPKERFSAEFPKEGPSILRIQQVVRGDSAAYFCASCTGTARNSPLHFGNGTRLTVT.

This rearrangement joins TRBV12-3 or TRBV12-4 to TRBJ1-2; TRBD1 aligns across 10 bases. The CDR3 covers 13 residues. With 5 bases clipped from V and 6 bases from J, the junction kept 3 bases outside the gene matches. For the CDR3, the DNA is TGTGCCAGCAGTGCAGGGACAGGGGATGGCTACACCTTC. Translated, it gives CASSAGTGDGYTF.

J is TRBJ1-6 and V is TRBV10-2; TRBD1 matches at 7 bases. This CDR3 contains 13 residues. Germline CDR1 WSHSY, CDR2 SAAADI. V dropped 10 bases and J dropped 9; count of bases not matched to a gene: 9. The CDR3 coding sequence is TGCGCCACTGTGGACAGGCTTAGTTCACCCCTCCACTTT. It yields the protein CATVDRLSSPLHF.

The chain combines TRBV6-5 with TRBJ1-2, with 7 bases lining up with TRBD1. Germline values: CDR1 MNHEY, CDR2 SVGAGI. Trimming took 2 bases from V and 3 from J; bases not matched to a gene: 6. This CDR3 has 15 amino acids. The DNA for the CDR3 is TGTGCCAGCAGTTACCCTGGGACAGCCCACTATGGCTACACCTTC. Translating gives CASSYPGTAHYGYTF.

The gene calls are TRBV11-2 and TRBJ2-4, with unresolved D. Trimming stripped 6 bases from V and 6 bases from J, with 9 bases between. This CDR3 contains 12 residues. The germline V gene encodes CDR1 SGHAT and CDR2 FQNNGV. CDR3 protein: CASRPTANIQYF. In nucleotides, the CDR3 is TGTGCCAGCAGGCCTACAGCAAACATTCAGTACTTC. Full variable domain (outside the CDR3, taken from reference TRBV11-2 and TRBJ2-4): EAGVAQSPRYKIIEKRQSVAFWCNPISGHATLYWYQQILGQGPKLLIQFQNNGVVDDSQLPKDRFSAERLKGVDSTLKIQPAKLEDSAVYLCASRPTANIQYFGAGTRLSVL.